The clone carrying this T cell receptor beta chain was found many times. In this cohort, patients with other autoimmune diseases, uncontrolled infections, pregnancy or lactation were excluded. The data were obtained in a study of Graves' ophthalmopathy and Graves' hyperthyroidism. Study summary: Sampling took place at initial diagnosis, with peripheral blood obtained before any treatment.

CDR3 length: 16 amino acids. The ends were cut back, 4 bases at V and 3 bases at J, with 14 bases in the middle. Looked up from germline, CDR1 is SGHRS and CDR2 is YFSETQ. Amplification from RNA transcripts yielded the TCR beta CDR3 regions. An opening RT-PCR round employed HTBI primers and preceded a second-round multiplex PCR. From the multiplex PCR reads, TCRdb called clonotypes with MiXCR, one entry per CDR3 protein. The sample consists of over 500,000 distinct CDR3 sequences, over 20% of them appearing once. V usage is TRBV5-1 and J usage is TRBJ2-6; D possibly corresponds to TRBD2 (6 bases). This TCR was recovered from a young woman with stable Graves' hyperthyroidism. Some clones in this sample may be carry-over from other donors' samples. Material for sequencing was peripheral blood. This chain's CDR3 is CASSLPGGIGANVLTF. In nucleotides, the CDR3 is TGCGCCAGCAGCCTCCCCGGCGGGATTGGGGCCAACGTCCTGACTTTC.